This is a list of T cell receptor beta chains from one sample in a study of OX40 agonist ivuxolimab in advanced cancers. Assay: immunoSEQ multiplex PCR; the TCRdb copy retains only in-frame clones and omits some. The sample contains about 73,000 clones, roughly 90% of which appear only once. The source material was CD4+ or CD8+ T cells sorted from blood, sampled in a trial of the OX40 agonist ivuxolimab. The receptors shown here come from an adult with an advanced solid tumor such as melanoma, head and neck, liver or kidney cancer. CDR3s include the opening cysteine and the closing phenylalanine or tryptophan. The order of the fields is J gene, clone size, V gene, D gene, CDR3 protein, CDR3 DNA. D genes are given only for firm matches. Size tells how often a clone was seen (once, few, many) or the class of an expanded clone, and some rows leave it out.

>TRBJ2-1|-|TRBV5-1|-
CASSSPGSGYQSSYNEQFF
TGCGCCAGCAGCTCCCCGGGGAGCGGGTATCAAAGCTCCTACAATGAGCAGTTCTTC
>TRBJ1-1|-|TRBV14|-
CASSPFGGTEAFF
TGTGCCAGCAGCCCGTTCGGGGGCACTGAAGCTTTCTTT
>TRBJ2-7|-|TRBV9|TRBD1
CASSVSGTVTYEQYF
TGTGCCAGCAGCGTCTCCGGGACAGTCACCTACGAGCAGTACTTC
>TRBJ1-6|once|TRBV19|-
CASSIEGGNSPLHF
TGTGCCAGTAGTATCGAAGGTGGCAATTCACCCCTCCACTTT
>TRBJ1-5|-|TRBV5-1|TRBD1
CASSLGDRGPDMANQPQHF
TGCGCCAGCAGCTTGGGGGACAGGGGGCCTGATATGGCCAATCAGCCCCAGCATTTT
>TRBJ2-1|-|TRBV27|TRBD2
CASSLSGGEGYNEQFF
TGTGCCAGCAGTTTATCAGGAGGGGAGGGTTACAATGAGCAGTTCTTC
>TRBJ1-2|-|TRBV4-1|-
CASSQGGRMGGYTF
TGCGCCAGCAGCCAAGGGGGACGGATGGGAGGCTACACCTTC
>TRBJ1-5|-|TRBV6-5|-
CASSHRVSNQPQHF
TGTGCCAGCAGCCACAGGGTTAGCAATCAGCCCCAGCATTTT
>TRBJ2-2|-|TRBV7-9|-
CASNKGLAGRELFF
TGTGCCAGCAATAAGGGGCTAGCCGGGAGGGAGCTGTTTTTT
>TRBJ2-5|-|TRBV14|-
CASSRETGWSETQYF
TGTGCCAGCAGCCGCGAGACAGGTTGGTCAGAGACCCAGTACTTC
>TRBJ2-5|-|TRBV7-2|-
CASRERGRETQYF
TGTGCCAGCAGGGAGAGAGGGAGAGAGACCCAGTACTTC
>TRBJ1-1|-|TRBV5-5|-
CASSLVGQGMNTEAFF
TGTGCCAGCAGCTTGGTAGGGCAGGGCATGAACACTGAAGCTTTCTTT
>TRBJ2-1|-|TRBV6-5|-
CASSYSTLNEQFF
TGTGCCAGCAGTTACTCTACCTTGAATGAGCAGTTCTTC
>TRBJ1-6|-|TRBV6-4|TRBD1
CASSEQGGSINSPLHF
TGTGCCAGCAGTGAACAGGGGGGAAGTATTAATTCACCCCTCCACTTT
>TRBJ2-3|-|TRBV11-2|-
CASSPTSHGWQDTQYF
TGTGCCAGCAGCCCAACAAGCCACGGGTGGCAAGATACGCAGTATTTT
>TRBJ1-1|once|TRBV5-6|-
CASSLAGEEAFF
TGTGCCAGCAGCTTGGCCGGAGAAGAAGCTTTCTTT
>TRBJ2-7|few|TRBV11-2|TRBD1
CASSLEGQMIYEQYF
TGTGCCAGCAGCTTAGAGGGACAGATGATCTACGAGCAGTACTTC
>TRBJ2-3|-|TRBV7-2|-
CASSFLSTDTQYF
TGTGCCAGCAGCTTCCTCTCCACAGATACGCAGTATTTT
>TRBJ1-4|-|TRBV7-9|TRBD1
CASSWATGIIDEKLFF
TGTGCCAGCAGCTGGGCGACAGGGATAATAGATGAAAAACTGTTTTTT
>TRBJ1-5|-|TRBV10-3|TRBD1
CAISESWTGVGQPQHF
TGTGCCATCAGTGAGTCATGGACAGGGGTGGGGCAGCCCCAGCATTTT
>TRBJ2-1|-|TRBV5-4|-
CASSLRTSTRGLLREQFF
TGTGCCAGCAGCTTAAGGACCTCCACCCGGGGGCTCCTCAGGGAGCAGTTCTTC